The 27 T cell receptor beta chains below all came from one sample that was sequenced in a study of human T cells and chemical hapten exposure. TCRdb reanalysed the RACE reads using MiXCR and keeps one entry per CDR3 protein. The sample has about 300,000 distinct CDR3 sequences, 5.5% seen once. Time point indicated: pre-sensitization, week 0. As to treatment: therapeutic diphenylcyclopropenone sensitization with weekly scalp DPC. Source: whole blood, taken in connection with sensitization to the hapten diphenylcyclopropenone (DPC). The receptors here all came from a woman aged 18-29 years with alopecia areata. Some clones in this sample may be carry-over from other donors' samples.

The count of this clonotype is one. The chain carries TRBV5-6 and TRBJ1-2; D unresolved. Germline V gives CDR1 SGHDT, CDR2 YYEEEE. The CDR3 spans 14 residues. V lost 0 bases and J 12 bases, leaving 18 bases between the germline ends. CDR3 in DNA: TGTGCCAGCAGCTTGGTCCGCCGCTTTTCGGGAAACACCTTC. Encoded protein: CASSLVRRFSGNTF.

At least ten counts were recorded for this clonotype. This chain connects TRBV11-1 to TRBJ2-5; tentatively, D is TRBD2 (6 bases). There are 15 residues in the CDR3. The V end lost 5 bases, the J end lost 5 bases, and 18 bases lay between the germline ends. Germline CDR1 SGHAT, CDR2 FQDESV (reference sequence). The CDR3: CASSLGLHEVETQYF. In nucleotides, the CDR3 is TGTGCCAGCAGCCTGGGACTTCACGAGGTGGAGACCCAGTACTTC.

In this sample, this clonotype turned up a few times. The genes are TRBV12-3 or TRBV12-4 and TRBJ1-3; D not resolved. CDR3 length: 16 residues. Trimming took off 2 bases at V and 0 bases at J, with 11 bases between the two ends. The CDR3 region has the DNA TGTGCCAGCAGTTTAAGGCCATTTCTCTCTGGAAACACCATATATTTT. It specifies CASSLRPFLSGNTIYF.

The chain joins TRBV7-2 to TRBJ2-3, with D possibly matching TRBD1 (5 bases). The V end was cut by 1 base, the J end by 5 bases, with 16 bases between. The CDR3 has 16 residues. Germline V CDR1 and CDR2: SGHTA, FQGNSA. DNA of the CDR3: TGTGCCAGCAGCTTAGGCCGGACAAGGGCTGGAGATACGCAGTATTTT. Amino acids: CASSLGRTRAGDTQYF. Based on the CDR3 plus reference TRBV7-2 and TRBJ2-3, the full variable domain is GAGVSQSPSNKVTEKGKDVELRCDPISGHTALYWYRQSLGQGLEFLIYFQGNSAPDKSGLPSDRFSAERTGGSVSTLTIQRTQQEDSAVYLCASSLGRTRAGDTQYFGPGTRLTVL.

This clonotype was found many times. Here the CDR3 DNA reads TGCGCCAGCAGGGCTATGGGAGCGGAGATTACCTTC. This codes for CASRAMGAEITF. The chain has TRBV10-2 and TRBJ1-2, with unresolved D. From germline, CDR1 is WSHSY and CDR2 SAAADI. V was trimmed by 6 bases and J by 14 bases, leaving 19 bases between them. The CDR3 is 12 residues long.

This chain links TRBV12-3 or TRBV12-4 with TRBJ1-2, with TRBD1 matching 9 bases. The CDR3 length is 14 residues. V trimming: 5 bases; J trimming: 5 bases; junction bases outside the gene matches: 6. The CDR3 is CASSPGTGKYGYTF. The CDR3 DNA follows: TGTGCCAGCAGTCCCGGGACAGGGAAGTATGGCTACACCTTC.

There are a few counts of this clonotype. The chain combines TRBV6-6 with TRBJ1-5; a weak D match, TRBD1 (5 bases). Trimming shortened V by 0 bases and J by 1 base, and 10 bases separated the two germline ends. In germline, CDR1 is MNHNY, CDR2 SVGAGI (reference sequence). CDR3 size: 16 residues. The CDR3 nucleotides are TGTGCCAGCAGTTACTCGACAGTTAGGAGCAATCAGCCCCAGCATTTT. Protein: CASSYSTVRSNQPQHF.

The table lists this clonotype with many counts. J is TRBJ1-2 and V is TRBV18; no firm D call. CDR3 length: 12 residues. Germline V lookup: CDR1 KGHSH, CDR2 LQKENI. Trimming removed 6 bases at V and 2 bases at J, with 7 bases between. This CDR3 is CASSPSNYGYTF. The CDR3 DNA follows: TGTGCCAGCTCCCCATCCAACTATGGCTACACCTTC.

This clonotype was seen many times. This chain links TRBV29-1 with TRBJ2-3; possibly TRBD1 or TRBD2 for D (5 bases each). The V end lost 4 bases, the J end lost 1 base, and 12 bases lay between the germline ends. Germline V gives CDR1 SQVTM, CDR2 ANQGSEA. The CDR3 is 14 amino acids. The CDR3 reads CSVVRGDGTDTQYF. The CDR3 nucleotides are TGCAGCGTTGTGAGAGGGGATGGCACAGATACGCAGTATTTT.

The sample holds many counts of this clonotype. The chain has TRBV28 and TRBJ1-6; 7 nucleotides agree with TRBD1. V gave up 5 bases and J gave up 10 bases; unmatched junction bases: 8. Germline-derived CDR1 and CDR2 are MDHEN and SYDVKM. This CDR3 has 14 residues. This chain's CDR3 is CASSLGQGGSPLHF. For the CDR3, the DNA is TGTGCCAGCAGTCTGGGGCAGGGGGGCTCACCCCTCCACTTT.

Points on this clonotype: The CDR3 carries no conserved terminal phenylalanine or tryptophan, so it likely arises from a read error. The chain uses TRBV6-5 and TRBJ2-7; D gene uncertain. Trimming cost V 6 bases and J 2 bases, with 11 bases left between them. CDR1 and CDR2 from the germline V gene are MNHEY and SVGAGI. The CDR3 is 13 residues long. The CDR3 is CASSNGRAYEQYL. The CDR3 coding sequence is TGTGCCAGCAGCAATGGACGAGCCTACGAGCAGTACCTC.

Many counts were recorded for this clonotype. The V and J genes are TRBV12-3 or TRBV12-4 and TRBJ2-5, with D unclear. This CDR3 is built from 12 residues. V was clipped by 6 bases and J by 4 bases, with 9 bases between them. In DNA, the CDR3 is TGTGCCAGCAGAGCGAACAGAGAGACCCAGTACTTC. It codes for CASRANRETQYF.

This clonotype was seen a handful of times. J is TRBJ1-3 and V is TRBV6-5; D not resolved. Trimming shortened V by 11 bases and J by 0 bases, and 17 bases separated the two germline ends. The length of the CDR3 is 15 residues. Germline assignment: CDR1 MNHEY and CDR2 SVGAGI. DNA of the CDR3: TGTGCCTCCAGACTGACGTACCGCTCTGGAAACACCATATATTTT. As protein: CASRLTYRSGNTIYF.

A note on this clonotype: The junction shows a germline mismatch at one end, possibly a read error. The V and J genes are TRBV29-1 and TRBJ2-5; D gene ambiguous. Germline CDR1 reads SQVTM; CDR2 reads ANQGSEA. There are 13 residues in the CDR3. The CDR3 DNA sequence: TGCAGCGTTGTACGGTCTAATCAAGAGACCCGGTACTTC. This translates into CSVVRSNQETRYF. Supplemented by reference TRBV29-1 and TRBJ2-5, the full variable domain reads SAVISQKPSRDICQRGTSLTIQCQVDSQVTMMFWYRQQPGQSLTLIATANQGSEATYESGFVIDKFPISRPNLTFSTLTVSNMSPEDSSIYLCSVVRSNQETRYFGPGTRLLVL.

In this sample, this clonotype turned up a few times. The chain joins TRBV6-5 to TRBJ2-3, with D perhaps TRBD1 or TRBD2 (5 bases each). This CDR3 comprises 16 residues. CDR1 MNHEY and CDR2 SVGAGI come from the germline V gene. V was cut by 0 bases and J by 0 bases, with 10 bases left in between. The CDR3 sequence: CASSYSSGGSTDTQYF. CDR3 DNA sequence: TGTGCCAGCAGTTACTCGTCTGGGGGAAGCACAGATACGCAGTATTTT.

This CDR3 is CASSAGGAKNIQYF. CDR3 in DNA: TGTGCCAGCTCAGCGGGGGGAGCCAAAAACATTCAGTACTTC. The rearrangement uses TRBV6-5 and TRBJ2-4, with 9 nucleotides matching TRBD2. CDR1 is MNHEY, CDR2 SVGAGI, per germline. J was trimmed by 0 bases and V by 8 bases; bases with no gene match: 2. The CDR3 is made up of 14 amino acids.

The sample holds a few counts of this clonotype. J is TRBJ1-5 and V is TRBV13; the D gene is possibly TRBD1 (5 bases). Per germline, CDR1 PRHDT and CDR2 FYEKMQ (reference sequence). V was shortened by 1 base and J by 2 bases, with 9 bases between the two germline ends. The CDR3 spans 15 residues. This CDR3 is CASSLAGPGNQPQHF. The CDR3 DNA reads TGTGCCAGCAGCTTAGCGGGGCCGGGCAATCAGCCCCAGCATTTT.

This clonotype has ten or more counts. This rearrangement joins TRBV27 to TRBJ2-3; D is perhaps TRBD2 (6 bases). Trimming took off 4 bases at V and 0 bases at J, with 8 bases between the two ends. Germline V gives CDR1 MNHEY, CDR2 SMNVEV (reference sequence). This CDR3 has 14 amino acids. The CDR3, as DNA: TGTGCCAGCAGTTGGGGGACTAGCACAGATACGCAGTATTTT. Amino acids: CASSWGTSTDTQYF.

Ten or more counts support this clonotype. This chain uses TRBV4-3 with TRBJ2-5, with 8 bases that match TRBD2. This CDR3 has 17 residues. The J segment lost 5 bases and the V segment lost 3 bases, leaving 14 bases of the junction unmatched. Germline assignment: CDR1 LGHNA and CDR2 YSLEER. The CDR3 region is CASSHQVVAGPRETQYF. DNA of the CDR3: TGCGCCAGCAGCCACCAGGTGGTAGCGGGGCCGCGGGAGACCCAGTACTTC.

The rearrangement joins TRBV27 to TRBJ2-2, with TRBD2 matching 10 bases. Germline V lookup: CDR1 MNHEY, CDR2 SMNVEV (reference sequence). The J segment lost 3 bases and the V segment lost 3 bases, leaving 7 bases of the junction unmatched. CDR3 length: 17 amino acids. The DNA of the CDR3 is TGTGCCAGCAGTTTCACTAGCGGGGTTGTGTACACCGGGGAGCTGTTTTTT. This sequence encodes CASSFTSGVVYTGELFF.

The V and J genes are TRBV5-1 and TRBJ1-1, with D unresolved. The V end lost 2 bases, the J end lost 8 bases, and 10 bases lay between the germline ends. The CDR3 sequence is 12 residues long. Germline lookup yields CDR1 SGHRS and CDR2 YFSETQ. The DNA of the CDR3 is TGCGCCAGCAGCTTCTCAGGAGAGGAAGCTTTCTTT. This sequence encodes CASSFSGEEAFF.

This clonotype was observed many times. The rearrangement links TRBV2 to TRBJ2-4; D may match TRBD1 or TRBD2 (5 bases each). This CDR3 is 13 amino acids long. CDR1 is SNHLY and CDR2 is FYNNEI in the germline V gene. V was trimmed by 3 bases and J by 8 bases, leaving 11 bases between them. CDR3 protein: CASSEVGVHIQYF. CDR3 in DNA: TGTGCCAGCAGTGAGGTGGGGGTTCACATTCAGTACTTC. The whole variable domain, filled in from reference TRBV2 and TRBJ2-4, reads EPEVTQTPSHQVTQMGQEVILRCVPISNHLYFYWYRQILGQKVEFLVSFYNNEISEKSEIFDDQFSVERPDGSNFTLKIRSTKLEDSAMYFCASSEVGVHIQYFGAGTRLSVL.

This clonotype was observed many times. DNA of the CDR3: TGCGCCAGCAGCCAAGTATGGGGCGTTAGCTCCTACGAGCAGTACTTC. It yields the protein CASSQVWGVSSYEQYF. The genes are TRBV4-3 and TRBJ2-7, with D possibly being TRBD1 (5 bases). The CDR3 sequence is 16 residues long. Germline V gene data show CDR1 as LGHNA and CDR2 as YSLEER. V was shortened by 1 base and J by 0 bases, with 13 bases between the two germline ends.

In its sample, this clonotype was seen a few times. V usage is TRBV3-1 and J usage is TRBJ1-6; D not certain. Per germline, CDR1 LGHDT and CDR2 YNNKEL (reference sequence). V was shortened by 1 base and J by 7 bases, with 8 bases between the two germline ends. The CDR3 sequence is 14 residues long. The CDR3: CASSQGQTNSPLHF. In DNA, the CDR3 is TGTGCCAGCAGCCAAGGGCAGACAAATTCACCCCTCCACTTT.

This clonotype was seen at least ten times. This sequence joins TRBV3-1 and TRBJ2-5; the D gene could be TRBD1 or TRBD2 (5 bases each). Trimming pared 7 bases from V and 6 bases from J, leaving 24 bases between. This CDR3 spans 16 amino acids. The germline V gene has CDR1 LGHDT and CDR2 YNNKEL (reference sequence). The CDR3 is CASTPSASRALKTQYF. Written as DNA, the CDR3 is TGTGCCAGCACCCCCAGCGCTAGCAGGGCCCTCAAGACCCAGTACTTC.

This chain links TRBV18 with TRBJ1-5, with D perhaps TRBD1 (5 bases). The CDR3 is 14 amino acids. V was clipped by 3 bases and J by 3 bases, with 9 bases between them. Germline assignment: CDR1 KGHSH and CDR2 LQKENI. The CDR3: CASSPGGLNQPQHF. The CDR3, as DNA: TGTGCCAGCTCACCCGGGGGACTCAATCAGCCCCAGCATTTT. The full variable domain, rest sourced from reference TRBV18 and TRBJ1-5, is NAGVMQNPRHLVRRRGQEARLRCSPMKGHSHVYWYRQLPEEGLKFMVYLQKENIIDESGMPKERFSAEFPKEGPSILRIQQVVRGDSAAYFCASSPGGLNQPQHFGDGTRLSIL.

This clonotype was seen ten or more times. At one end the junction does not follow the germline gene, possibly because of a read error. The CDR3 is CASSLEGLYGYTF. CDR3 in DNA: TGTGCCAGTAGCTTGGAAGGACTCTATGGCTACACCTTC. The V call is TRBV5-6, the J call TRBJ1-2; D gene uncertain. CDR3 length: 13 amino acids. Germline V gives CDR1 SGHDT, CDR2 YYEEEE. The full variable domain, with the rest looked up from reference TRBV5-6 and TRBJ1-2, is DAGVTQSPTHLIKTRGQQVTLRCSPKSGHDTVSWYQQALGQGPQFIFQYYEEEERQRGNFPDRFSGHQFPNYSSELNVNALLLGDSALYLCASSLEGLYGYTFGSGTRLTVV.